The clone carrying this T cell receptor beta chain was found many times. Its target is unknown. Amplification of the TCR beta CDR3 (from genomic DNA) was done by two-round multiplex PCR. First-round PCR, the initial amplification, used primers specific to each TRBV and TRBJ gene. Via MiXCR, TCRdb re-called the multiplex PCR reads, giving one row per CDR3 protein. The sample shows fewer than 35,000 distinct CDR3 sequences, under 60% of them seen only once. These data come from a study of prognosis after radiotherapy for stage I lung cancer. Background on the study: Oligometastatic NSCLC after surgical resection of the primary tumor was present in several patients, while newly diagnosed primary stage I lung tumors were present in roughly 14.

Germline V gene lookup returns CDR1 SGHDN and CDR2 FVKESK. This CDR3 region has 16 residues. The V gene end was trimmed by 4 bases and the J gene end by 8 bases; junction bases not matched to a gene: 11. Overall study findings and caveats: Reportedly, TRBV and TRBJ gene usage differed by presence of metastases in patients. Unique TCR clone counts dropped after stereotactic body radiation therapy, from a median of approximately 9,600 to 7,200.

The chain links TRBV14 to TRBJ1-4; 9 bases line up with TRBD1. The specimen was PBMCs, collected before or after stereotactic body radiation therapy (not recorded which). This clonotype originated in a donor over 45 with non-small cell lung cancer. The DNA of the CDR3 is TGTGCCAGCAGCCCAGAAAGCGGGACAGGGCGGGAAAAACTGTTTTTT. Amino acid sequence: CASSPESGTGREKLFF.